A selection of T cell receptor beta chains follows, all from one sample in a study of radiotherapy plus CTLA-4 blockade in lung cancer. Libraries were prepared by immunoSEQ multiplex PCR; TCRdb keeps only in-frame clonotypes and omits some of them. This table holds around 26,000 clones, about 71% found once. The sequencing here drew on peripheral blood, taken from a patient treated with radiotherapy plus ipilimumab. These receptors were collected from a human donor with non-small cell lung cancer whose response to radiotherapy plus ipilimumab could not be evaluated. The conserved cysteine and the conserved F or W are not part of the CDR3 here. Part of the rows lack a size; the others show once, few, many or a class for expanded clones.

clone size	J gene	V gene	CDR3 protein
-	TRBJ2-3	TRBV19	ASTLTGGVGTDTQY
-	TRBJ1-1	TRBV9	ASSTQGGGAHTEAF
-	TRBJ2-7	TRBV6-5	ASTLGQGYRYEQY
-	TRBJ1-6	TRBV2	ASSDRGLYNSPLH
-	TRBJ2-7	TRBV4-1	ASSQEAGTGGNEQY
-	TRBJ1-4	TRBV4-3	ASSHGMSNEKLF
-	TRBJ2-7	TRBV28	ASSLQGSSSYEQY
-	TRBJ2-4	TRBV4-1	ASSREGLAGYIQY
-	TRBJ2-7	TRBV5-5	ASSLLADSPYEQY
-	TRBJ2-1	TRBV7-8	ASSPREGGTEQF
-	TRBJ2-1	TRBV7-2	ASSPQRGRNEQF
-	TRBJ2-1	TRBV9	ASSELDSSYNEQF
-	TRBJ1-1	TRBV4-2	ASSPRQGVAF
-	TRBJ2-3	TRBV7-9	ASSLGTSGSRTDTQY
medium-sized	TRBJ1-3	TRBV10-3	ATRLTGGSGNTIY
-	TRBJ1-5	TRBV7-2	ASSLDPGPLSNQPQH
-	TRBJ1-4	TRBV29-1	SGQGAANEKLF
-	TRBJ2-3	TRBV5-1	ASSLPPDTDTQY
-	TRBJ2-5	TRBV5-1	ASSLAAAGGQETQY
-	TRBJ1-2	TRBV5-4	ASSLVGTGYT
-	TRBJ1-3	TRBV7-2	ASSLIQGGGNTIY
-	TRBJ1-1	TRBV5-4	ASSAESSRGAF
-	TRBJ1-3	TRBV15	ATSSDRGLNTIY
-	TRBJ2-4	TRBV6-1	ASRDTGGKNIQY
-	TRBJ2-7	TRBV28	ASRAQGEQY
few	TRBJ1-4	TRBV30	AWNPKQGAWEKLF
-	TRBJ2-2	TRBV6-5	ASRQAGGPRGELF
-	TRBJ2-1	TRBV5-4	ASSLGTATPLGF
-	TRBJ2-2	TRBV2	ASRNARTGLPRDTGELF
-	TRBJ1-5	TRBV7-9	ASSREGPQH
-	TRBJ2-5	TRBV2	ASTRESGEGETQY
few	TRBJ2-7	TRBV28	ASRTGTGDGRVYEQY
-	TRBJ2-3	TRBV10-1	ASSGPSGRAGDTQY
-	TRBJ1-5	TRBV4-1	ASSQGWQGRNQPQH
-	TRBJ2-2	TRBV2	ASSESPRGTGELF
once	TRBJ2-6	TRBV5-1	ASTGQGRAGANVLT